The entry below describes one T cell receptor (beta chain). Cryopreserved PBMCs were the source of about 1.9 micrograms of genomic DNA, which went to TCR beta libraries. The CDR3 is 16 residues long. CDR1 and CDR2 (germline): SGDLS, YYNGEE. Trimming pared 2 bases from V and 8 bases from J, leaving 22 bases between. These data come from a study of cytotoxic CD8 clonotypes in ibrutinib-treated CLL. The method was immunoSEQ multiplex PCR; TCRdb's version includes in-frame clones alone and lacks a portion of them. The sample has some 65,000 clones; 57% are singletons. Sequenced here: PBMCs, sampled after 12 months of ibrutinib treatment. The clonotype comes from a human donor with chronic lymphocytic leukemia. The chain links TRBV9 to TRBJ1-2; possibly TRBD1 for D (5 bases). The chain's CDR3 is CASSVEGRGLAKGYTF. DNA of the CDR3: TGTGCCAGCAGCGTCGAGGGGCGGGGGTTGGCGAAGGGCTACACCTTC.